The next 23 T cell receptor beta chains were all read from a single sample in a study of blood T cell repertoires in COVID-19. Sequenced by immunoSEQ multiplex PCR; TCRdb stores in-frame clones only, minus some. The table records some 290,000 clones, approximately 90% of them present only once. Sequences were obtained from PBMCs or T cells enriched from blood (not recorded which). These receptors were obtained from a woman in her 30s who had been exposed to COVID-19.

This chain connects TRBV6-4 to TRBJ2-7; 7 bases fit TRBD1. This CDR3 spans 17 amino acids. Trimming at V came to 6 bases and at J to 2 bases, leaving 16 bases not matched to a gene. CDR1 MRHNA and CDR2 SNTAGT come from the germline V gene. The CDR3 is CASSAGTEPISAYEQYF. Here the CDR3 DNA reads TGTGCCAGCAGCGCTGGGACAGAACCCATTTCTGCCTACGAGCAGTACTTC.

The chain is built from TRBV18 and TRBJ1-3; D ambiguous. The CDR3 is 14 amino acids. Germline values: CDR1 KGHSH, CDR2 LQKENI. Trimming pared 2 bases from V and 4 bases from J, leaving 9 bases between. Written as DNA, the CDR3 is TGTGCCAGCTCACCAAAGGCGGGCGGAAACACCATATATTTT. Protein product: CASSPKAGGNTIYF.

The chain links TRBV10-3 to TRBJ2-4; 7 nucleotides align to TRBD2. CDR1 and CDR2 from the germline V gene are ENHRY and SYGVKD. J lost 5 bases, V lost 6 bases, and 4 bases had no gene match. This CDR3 has 13 amino acids. CDR3 bases: TGTGCCATCAGCCCAGGGAGGGAAAACATTCAGTACTTC. Its translation: CAISPGRENIQYF.

V gene TRBV5-1 combines with J gene TRBJ2-7, with a tentative D call TRBD1 (6 bases). The CDR3 spans 14 residues. CDR1 is SGHRS and CDR2 is YFSETQ in the germline V gene. V lost 4 bases, J lost 7 bases, and 18 bases lay in between. CDR3 DNA: TGCGCCAGCAGCCCGGCACAGGGCGCCGGGGAGCAGTACTTC. Translation: CASSPAQGAGEQYF.

V gene TRBV11-2 combines with J gene TRBJ2-7; D is undetermined. This CDR3 has 14 residues. CDR1 is SGHAT, CDR2 FQNNGV, per germline. Trimming left V 0 bases short and J 3 bases short, with 9 bases between. The CDR3 region is CASSLDLAVYEQYF. CDR3 in DNA: TGTGCCAGCAGCTTAGATCTGGCAGTCTACGAGCAGTACTTC.

The J gene is TRBJ1-1, the V gene TRBV12-3 or TRBV12-4; the D is unclear. This CDR3 is built from 13 residues. The V gene lost 3 bases and the J gene lost 0 bases, with 5 bases spanning the gap. The CDR3 sequence: CASSFDLNTEAFF. CDR3 nucleotides: TGTGCCAGCAGTTTTGACTTGAACACTGAAGCTTTCTTT.

On this clone itself: In the same sample, other DNA sequences code for this CDR3. This chain links TRBV5-1 with TRBJ1-4; D remains unclear. Deletions cut 1 base from V and 0 bases from J, with 4 bases between. In germline, CDR1 is SGHRS, CDR2 YFSETQ. This CDR3 spans 14 amino acids. CDR3 sequence: CASSLTATNEKLFF. Written as DNA, the CDR3 is TGCGCCAGCAGCTTGACTGCAACTAATGAAAAACTGTTTTTT.

The V and J genes are TRBV24-1 and TRBJ1-3; 10 nucleotides align to TRBD1. From germline, CDR1 is KGHDR and CDR2 SFDVKD. With 12 bases clipped from V and 6 bases from J, the junction kept 7 bases outside the gene matches. This CDR3 is 13 amino acids long. This CDR3 reads CASFDRGQNTIYF. The CDR3 DNA sequence: TGTGCCTCGTTCGACAGGGGGCAAAACACCATATATTTT.

The V call is TRBV28, the J call TRBJ1-5; D gene uncertain. Germline V lookup: CDR1 MDHEN, CDR2 SYDVKM. V lost 3 bases and J 4 bases, leaving 19 bases between the germline ends. The CDR3 has 17 amino acids. CDR3 bases: TGTGCCAGCAGTTTGAGTGTCAGGTGGGAGGGAAATCAGCCCCAGCATTTT. Its translation is CASSLSVRWEGNQPQHF.

The chain combines TRBV6-1 with TRBJ2-5; 9 bases fit TRBD1. After removal of 4 bases from V and 6 bases from J, the junction contained 12 bases not matched to a gene. This CDR3 is 16 amino acids long. Germline V CDR1 and CDR2: MNHNS, SASEGT. CDR3 coding DNA: TGTGCCAGCAGTGCAGCGGCTACAGGGGGCGAGAAGACCCAGTACTTC. Its translation: CASSAAATGGEKTQYF.

In DNA form, the CDR3 reads TGTGCCAGCAGCGCCCACCATGGGACATGGAGCTATGGCTACACCTTC. It is translated as CASSAHHGTWSYGYTF. The chain couples TRBV7-9 to TRBJ1-2; D is perhaps TRBD1 (6 bases). Per germline, CDR1 SEHNR and CDR2 FQNEAQ (reference sequence). Trimming pared 5 bases from V and 4 bases from J, leaving 20 bases between. CDR3 size: 16 residues.

This chain uses TRBV7-2 with TRBJ1-6; TRBD1 is a possible D gene (6 bases). The CDR3 totals 14 residues. Trimming left V 5 bases short and J 5 bases short, with 10 bases between. Germline values: CDR1 SGHTA, CDR2 FQGNSA. CDR3 DNA sequence: TGTGCCAGCAGCGTACAGGGTAATAATTCACCCCTCCACTTT. As protein: CASSVQGNNSPLHF.

The genes are TRBV2 and TRBJ1-1, with TRBD1 as a possible D gene (6 bases). CDR1 and CDR2 from the germline V gene are SNHLY and FYNNEI. The V and J ends lost 7 bases and 8 bases respectively, with 11 bases between them. This CDR3 spans 11 amino acids. CDR3 protein: CASKPDREAFF. In DNA form, the CDR3 reads TGTGCCAGCAAACCCGACAGGGAAGCTTTCTTT.

The chain is built from TRBV7-9 and TRBJ1-2, with a possible D match to TRBD1 (5 bases). V gave up 5 bases and J gave up 2 bases, with 18 bases separating them. The CDR3 extends over 16 amino acids. Germline CDR1 SEHNR, CDR2 FQNEAQ (reference sequence). The chain's CDR3 is CASSPPWDWPNYGYTF. CDR3 sequence (DNA): TGTGCCAGCAGCCCTCCTTGGGACTGGCCAAACTATGGCTACACCTTC.

This clone was recorded only once. This sequence joins TRBV18 and TRBJ2-7; TRBD1 aligns across 7 bases. Germline lookup yields CDR1 KGHSH and CDR2 LQKENI. CDR3 length equals 15 residues. With 0 bases clipped from V and 4 bases from J, the junction kept 6 bases outside the gene matches. CDR3 sequence reads: CASSPPSQGTYEQYF. CDR3 bases: TGTGCCAGCTCACCACCCTCACAGGGGACGTACGAGCAGTACTTC.

V and J are TRBV7-8 and TRBJ1-2, with 10 bases matching TRBD1. Trimming at V came to 8 bases and at J to 9 bases, leaving 9 bases not matched to a gene. Germline CDR1 and CDR2: SGHVS and FQNEAQ. CDR3 length equals 13 residues. CDR3: CASGTRTGGRYTF. Here the CDR3 DNA reads TGTGCCAGCGGAACACGGACAGGGGGTCGCTACACCTTC.

This sequence joins TRBV18 and TRBJ2-3; TRBD1 matches at 7 bases. The CDR3 has 15 amino acids. V shed 1 base, J shed 3 bases, and the junction held 4 bases outside the gene matches. Germline CDR1 is KGHSH and CDR2 is LQKENI. CDR3 nucleotide sequence: TGTGCCAGCTCACCACGGGACAGCGATACAGATACGCAGTATTTT. Translation: CASSPRDSDTDTQYF.

V is TRBV6-2 or TRBV6-3 and J is TRBJ1-6; TRBD1 matches at 10 bases. The V gene's germline CDR1 is MNHEY and CDR2 SVGEGT. The CDR3 spans 16 residues. V dropped 6 bases and J dropped 10; count of bases not matched to a gene: 12. CDR3 amino acids: CASSILGTGANSPLHF. CDR3 sequence (DNA): TGTGCCAGCAGCATCCTAGGGACAGGGGCTAACTCACCCCTCCACTTT.

V usage is TRBV7-9 and J usage is TRBJ2-7; 8 nucleotides align to TRBD1. CDR3 length: 16 amino acids. The germline CDR1 and CDR2 sequences are SEHNR and FQNEAQ (reference sequence). The V segment lost 1 base and the J segment 2 bases; nucleotides outside the gene matches: 7. The DNA for the CDR3 is TGTGCCAGCAGCTTAGGGACAGGGACGGTTACCTACGAGCAGTACTTC. Translating gives CASSLGTGTVTYEQYF.

V is TRBV12-3 or TRBV12-4 and J is TRBJ1-3; no firm D call. V lost 7 bases and J lost 0, with 7 bases in between. The CDR3 spans 13 residues. CDR3 sequence: CASTAFSGNTIYF. CDR3 sequence (DNA): TGTGCCAGCACCGCGTTCTCTGGAAACACCATATATTTT.

The CDR3 nucleotides are TGTGCCAGCAGCCAATACGGGGTAGTAGGATACGAGCAGTACTTC. It yields the protein CASSQYGVVGYEQYF. The chain is built from TRBV14 and TRBJ2-7; TRBD2 is a possible D gene (5 bases). CDR1 SGHDN and CDR2 FVKESK come from the germline V gene. V shed 2 bases and J shed 4 bases, with 15 bases lying between them. CDR3 length equals 15 residues.

The gene calls are TRBV13 and TRBJ1-5; 8 bases match TRBD1. The CDR3 has 14 amino acids. Per germline, CDR1 PRHDT and CDR2 FYEKMQ (reference sequence). Trimming took 5 bases from V and 6 from J; bases not matched to a gene: 6. CDR3 sequence (DNA): TGTGCCAGCAGCCCCAGGGGGCTCGGTCAGCCCCAGCATTTT. This gives the protein CASSPRGLGQPQHF.

The rearrangement joins TRBV4-2 to TRBJ2-7; TRBD1 aligns across 9 bases. The CDR3 is 15 residues long. The junction had 4 bases not matched to a gene; V was cut back by 4 bases and J by 0 bases. Germline V gives CDR1 LGHNA, CDR2 YNFKEQ. The CDR3 DNA sequence: TGTGCCAGCAGCCCCCGGACAGGGGCCTCCTACGAGCAGTACTTC. This sequence encodes CASSPRTGASYEQYF.